Below, 3 T cell receptor beta chains from the same sample are listed, as sequenced in a study of early T cells in non-severe SARS-CoV-2 infection. TCRdb passed the 5' RACE reads through MiXCR, listing each CDR3 protein once. Altogether roughly 40,000 distinct CDR3 sequences are present, roughly 6.2% being singletons, with the ten largest covering around 12%. Sequenced input: whole blood. Receptors originate from an adult who was a healthcare worker with PCR-confirmed SARS-CoV-2 infection or an uninfected control (not recorded which).

This clonotype was observed at least ten times. CDR3 sequence: CASSEFAEAFF. In DNA form, the CDR3 reads TGTGCCAGCTCCGAGTTCGCTGAAGCTTTCTTT. The V and J genes are TRBV12-3 or TRBV12-4 and TRBJ1-1; D is unresolved. V lost 8 bases and J lost 6, with 10 bases in between. This CDR3 is 11 amino acids long.

The rearrangement joins TRBV27 to TRBJ2-2, with D unclear. V was clipped by 6 bases and J by 2 bases, with 13 bases between them. The CDR3 consists of 15 residues. The germline V gene has CDR1 MNHEY and CDR2 SMNVEV (reference sequence). The CDR3 is CASRTGPVNTGELFF. CDR3 nucleotides: TGTGCCAGCAGAACCGGGCCAGTAAACACCGGGGAGCTGTTTTTT.

This clonotype was seen repeatedly, ten times or more. This sequence joins TRBV6-1 and TRBJ1-6; 9 bases agree with TRBD1. This CDR3 is built from 17 residues. Per the germline V gene, CDR1 is MNHNS and CDR2 is SASEGT. J was trimmed by 6 bases and V by 1 base; bases with no gene match: 7. The CDR3 spells CASSEDPGTGSNSPLHF. The CDR3 nucleotides are TGTGCCAGCAGTGAAGACCCTGGGACAGGGAGTAATTCACCCCTCCACTTT.